This entry lists 20 T cell receptor beta chains sequenced from one sample in a study of blood T cell repertoires in COVID-19. Libraries were prepared by immunoSEQ multiplex PCR; TCRdb keeps only in-frame clonotypes and omits some of them. This sample has around 230,000 clones, with about 84% found just once. The source material was peripheral blood. The receptors stem from a woman of 80 years or more with acute or convalescent COVID-19.

The chain employs TRBV24-1 and TRBJ1-2; D ambiguous. V was trimmed by 2 bases and J by 5 bases, leaving 5 bases between them. The CDR3 spans 12 residues. Per the germline V gene, CDR1 is KGHDR and CDR2 is SFDVKD. The CDR3 reads CATSDSGYGYTF. In DNA, the CDR3 is TGTGCCACCAGTGATTCGGGTTATGGCTACACCTTC.

V and J are TRBV4-1 and TRBJ2-5; weak D call: TRBD1 (5 bases). V shed 0 bases and J shed 0 bases, with 14 bases lying between them. Germline V gene lookup returns CDR1 MGHRA and CDR2 YSYEKL. This CDR3 has 17 amino acids. In nucleotides, the CDR3 is TGCGCCAGCAGCCAAGATTTATTGCAGGGTAACCAAGAGACCCAGTACTTC. This codes for CASSQDLLQGNQETQYF.

This clone was detected a few times. The chain joins TRBV5-1 to TRBJ2-1, with D tentatively TRBD2 (6 bases). Germline V lookup: CDR1 SGHRS, CDR2 YFSETQ. V was clipped by 0 bases and J by 3 bases, with 10 bases between them. The CDR3 runs to 15 residues. The CDR3 DNA sequence: TGCGCCAGCAGCTTGGATGCGGGGAGCTACAATGAGCAGTTCTTC. It codes for CASSLDAGSYNEQFF. Using reference TRBV5-1 and TRBJ2-1 for the parts outside the CDR3, the full variable domain is KAGVTQTPRYLIKTRGQQVTLSCSPISGHRSVSWYQQTPGQGLQFLFEYFSETQRNKGNFPGRFSGRQFSNSRSEMNVSTLELGDSALYLCASSLDAGSYNEQFFGPGTRLTVL.

This chain connects TRBV7-9 to TRBJ1-6, with D tentatively TRBD1 (6 bases). Germline CDR1 SEHNR, CDR2 FQNEAQ (reference sequence). With 4 bases removed from V and 9 bases from J, the gap between germline ends came to 19 bases. There are 16 residues in the CDR3. The DNA of the CDR3 is TGTGCCAGCAGCTCCTACCTAGCCCAGACAGGTTCACCCCTCCACTTT. This translates into CASSSYLAQTGSPLHF.

As for this clone: This sample also contains other DNA sequences that code for the same CDR3. This chain uses TRBV7-9 with TRBJ1-5; D unresolved. Germline V lookup: CDR1 SEHNR, CDR2 FQNEAQ (reference sequence). V lost 5 bases and J 0 bases, leaving 5 bases between the germline ends. CDR3 length equals 13 residues. The CDR3 DNA reads as TGTGCCAGCAGCCCAGATAGCAATCAGCCCCAGCATTTT. Translation gives CASSPDSNQPQHF.

V gene TRBV7-9 combines with J gene TRBJ2-6, with D perhaps TRBD1 (6 bases). This CDR3 contains 19 residues. The germline V and J ends were trimmed by 1 base and 0 bases, with 16 bases remaining between them. Germline V gives CDR1 SEHNR, CDR2 FQNEAQ (reference sequence). The CDR3 loop reads CASSLDRFRGVSGANVLTF. The CDR3 bases are TGTGCCAGCAGCTTAGATCGGTTCAGGGGCGTCTCTGGGGCCAACGTCCTGACTTTC.

The chain recombines TRBV11-2 with TRBJ2-1; TRBD2 aligns across 11 bases. Germline-derived CDR1 and CDR2 are SGHAT and FQNNGV. V shed 4 bases and J 10 bases; nucleotides not matched to a gene: 12. The CDR3 totals 16 residues. The CDR3 region is CASSSRISGGAYEQFF. CDR3 bases: TGTGCCAGCAGCTCGAGGATTAGCGGGGGGGCCTACGAGCAGTTCTTC. The full variable domain, rest sourced from reference TRBV11-2 and TRBJ2-1, is EAGVAQSPRYKIIEKRQSVAFWCNPISGHATLYWYQQILGQGPKLLIQFQNNGVVDDSQLPKDRFSAERLKGVDSTLKIQPAKLEDSAVYLCASSSRISGGAYEQFFGPGTRLTVL.

The J gene is TRBJ1-2, the V gene TRBV2, with 8 bases that match TRBD1. The germline gives CDR1 SNHLY, CDR2 FYNNEI. The trim removed 4 bases at V and 4 bases at J, leaving 5 bases unmatched. CDR3 length equals 14 residues. DNA for the CDR3: TGTGCCAGCAGTGGGGGACAGGACTTCTATGGCTACACCTTC. It specifies CASSGGQDFYGYTF.

V usage is TRBV5-1 and J usage is TRBJ1-4; D uncertain. CDR1 is SGHRS, CDR2 YFSETQ, per germline. V was trimmed by 4 bases and J by 0 bases, leaving 13 bases between them. The CDR3 has 16 amino acids. The CDR3 is CASSRSGSATNEKLFF. The CDR3 DNA follows: TGCGCCAGCAGCCGCTCCGGGAGTGCAACTAATGAAAAACTGTTTTTT. Variable domain in full (rest from reference TRBV5-1 and TRBJ1-4): KAGVTQTPRYLIKTRGQQVTLSCSPISGHRSVSWYQQTPGQGLQFLFEYFSETQRNKGNFPGRFSGRQFSNSRSEMNVSTLELGDSALYLCASSRSGSATNEKLFFGSGTQLSVL.

This sequence joins TRBV10-3 and TRBJ1-1, with a weak D call TRBD1 (6 bases). The germline V gene encodes CDR1 ENHRY and CDR2 SYGVKD. The CDR3 is 14 amino acids. Deletions cut 2 bases from V and 2 bases from J, with 9 bases between. The CDR3 bases are TGTGCCATCAGTGAGCCGGACAGAAACACTGAAGCTTTCTTT. This codes for CAISEPDRNTEAFF.

DNA for the CDR3: TGTGCCAGCAGCTCAGGACTAGCAGTCAATGAGCAGTTCTTC. It specifies CASSSGLAVNEQFF. This chain connects TRBV7-2 to TRBJ2-1, with TRBD2 identical over 8 bases. Looked up from germline, CDR1 is SGHTA and CDR2 is FQGNSA. The CDR3 sequence is 14 residues long. V shed 4 bases, J shed 6 bases, and the junction held 5 bases outside the gene matches.

The chain joins TRBV18 to TRBJ2-1; 8 bases align to TRBD2. Trimming at V came to 3 bases and at J to 5 bases, leaving 6 bases not matched to a gene. CDR3 length: 15 amino acids. In germline, CDR1 is KGHSH, CDR2 LQKENI. The chain's CDR3 is CASSPSGTSDNEQFF. For the CDR3, the DNA is TGTGCCAGCTCACCCTCGGGGACTAGTGACAATGAGCAGTTCTTC.

Here the CDR3 reads CASALVGARNTIYF. CDR3 coding DNA: TGTGCCAGCGCCCTCGTAGGGGCGCGAAACACCATATATTTT. J is TRBJ1-3 and V is TRBV28; possible D gene TRBD1, 5 bases. The V gene's germline CDR1 is MDHEN and CDR2 SYDVKM. V was clipped by 8 bases and J by 5 bases, with 16 bases between them. This CDR3 contains 14 residues. The complete variable domain, with remaining parts taken from reference TRBV28 and TRBJ1-3, reads DVKVTQSSRYLVKRTGEKVFLECVQDMDHENMFWYRQDPGLGLRLIYFSYDVKMKEKGDIPEGYSVSREKKERFSLILESASTNQTSMYLCASALVGARNTIYFGEGSWLTVV.

This clone was counted a single time. The chain links TRBV10-3 to TRBJ2-2, with TRBD1 identical over 9 bases. The junction had 5 bases not matched to a gene; V was cut back by 6 bases and J by 6 bases. The germline V gene encodes CDR1 ENHRY and CDR2 SYGVKD. This CDR3 spans 14 amino acids. CDR3 nucleotides: TGTGCCATCAGGGGGGACAGGGAGGCCGGGGAGCTGTTTTTT. Translated: CAIRGDREAGELFF.

The chain carries TRBV10-3 and TRBJ2-5; 7 bases fit TRBD1. Unmatched junction bases numbered 5, after V lost 6 bases and J lost 4 bases. The CDR3 has 13 residues. CDR1 ENHRY and CDR2 SYGVKD come from the germline V gene. In DNA, the CDR3 is TGTGCCATCAGCCAGACAGGGCCAGAGACCCAGTACTTC. Translating gives CAISQTGPETQYF.

CDR3 sequence (DNA): TGTGCCAGCAGCCAAGAGGGGTCATCGCGACAGGACAATGAGCAGTTCTTC. This encodes CASSQEGSSRQDNEQFF. This rearrangement joins TRBV3-1 (or the pseudogene TRBV3-2) to TRBJ2-1; TRBD1 is a possible D gene (6 bases). This CDR3 is built from 17 residues. In germline, CDR1 is LGHDT, CDR2 YNNKEL (reference sequence). V lost 0 bases and J 5 bases, leaving 17 bases between the germline ends.

The chain is built from TRBV19 and TRBJ2-5; the D is unclear. The CDR3 contains 14 residues. Germline V gene data show CDR1 as LNHDA and CDR2 as SQIVND (reference sequence). Trimming left V 3 bases short and J 5 bases short, with 13 bases between. The CDR3 region is CASSMAESPETQYF. The DNA of the CDR3 is TGTGCCAGTAGTATGGCCGAATCCCCTGAGACCCAGTACTTC.

The V gene is TRBV4-2, the J gene TRBJ2-7; D is perhaps TRBD2 (5 bases). The CDR3 has 14 residues. V lost 1 base, J lost 2 bases, and 9 bases lay in between. CDR1 and CDR2 (germline): LGHNA, YNFKEQ. Here the CDR3 DNA reads TGTGCCAGCAGCCAAGCGTCGGGAACCTACGAGCAGTACTTC. It specifies CASSQASGTYEQYF.

V gene TRBV21-1 combines with J gene TRBJ1-6; the D call TRBD1 from the table was never checked on the DNA. TRBV21-1 is noted as a pseudogene. CDR3 length equals 20 residues. The CDR3 region is CASTKKGTVVNGLYNSPLHF. The DNA for the CDR3 is TGTGCCAGCACTAAAAAGGGGACAGTGGTAAATGGGCTATATAATTCACCCCTCCACTTT.

The rearrangement joins TRBV5-4 to TRBJ2-1, with D perhaps TRBD1 (5 bases). There are 13 residues in the CDR3. Germline CDR1 SGHNT, CDR2 YYREEE (reference sequence). V was shortened by 3 bases and J by 7 bases, with 11 bases between the two germline ends. This chain's CDR3 is CASSSGAGNEQFF. The CDR3 region has the DNA TGTGCCAGCAGCTCTGGGGCTGGGAATGAGCAGTTCTTC.